The T cell receptor beta chain described here comes from a study of PD-1 blockade in classical Hodgkin lymphoma (TCRdb year 2020). As for the study more broadly: Nivolumab dosing was 3 mg/kg intravenously every 2 weeks, continuing until either disease progression or unacceptable toxicity. The study used CyTOF and TCR beta sequencing to define a peripheral blood immune signature of response to PD-1 blockade in classical Hodgkin lymphoma.

As for this clone: The antigen it recognizes is unknown. One base away there is no much larger clone; base qualities are not given.

Overall study results and their limits: The study was limited to a single clinical trial cohort, and causes of repertoire differences, possibly disease activity or prior therapy, remained undefined. Diversity was lower in patients who began nivolumab less than 1 year after ASCT, so these patients were left out of later analyses to avoid confounding by immune reconstitution. Baseline TCR diversity was reported to be lower in newly diagnosed patients than in healthy donors and to be lower still in relapsed/refractory patients. CD4+ but not CD8+ TCR diversity rose significantly by C4D1 (p=0.0027 vs p=0.16), most apparent in complete responders (p=0.02). Among trial patients, those achieving complete response had baseline diversity similar to that of newly diagnosed patients, while diversity was significantly lower in partial responders and progressors.

The time point label corresponds to: cycle 2 day 1 (C2D1) of nivolumab. Every trial patient had relapsed following autologous stem cell transplantation, and prior brentuximab vedotin exposure was what differed among cohorts A, B and C. A total of approximately 51 patients with relapsed/refractory classical Hodgkin lymphoma made up the trial cohort, and each patient's best overall response was complete response, partial response or progressive disease. In the multi-cohort phase II CheckMate 205 trial, trial patients received single-agent nivolumab. An independent review committee assessed best overall response using the 2007 International Working Group response criteria. Trial PBMCs were collected just before the start of nivolumab (C1D1) and during therapy at cycle 2 day 1 and cycle 4 day 1. Peripheral blood was collected in 8 mL Vacutainer Cell Preparation Tubes, from which PBMCs were isolated by centrifugation and then cryopreserved.

Taken from cysteine to phenylalanine, the CDR3 has 11 residues. Only CDR3 DNA remains: 33 bases, in frame from the first base. CDR1 SGHAT and CDR2 FQNNGV were looked up in the germline V gene. Between the V and J ends, shortened by 6 bases and 5 bases respectively, the junction contains 5 bases. Genomic DNA was isolated using the Qiagen DNeasy kit from unsorted PBMCs as well as from negatively selected CD4+ and CD8+ fractions. Amplification of TCR beta CDR3 regions was done by immunoSEQ multiplex PCR with primers that anneal to V and J segments. Amplification bias was minimized using a synthetic immune receptor repertoire, and residual bias was removed computationally after sequencing. In the original analysis: Custom Python scripts were used to quantify repertoire diversity as the Shannon entropy index. Unsorted, CD4+ and CD8+ repertoires were analyzed separately, except in combined analyses where CD4+ and CD8+ sequences were merged in silico. Clonal expansion was defined as at least a 2-fold frequency increase after treatment relative to C1D1, with a pseudocount of 0.5 for undetected baseline clones. Singleton clones were defined as clones with 0 or 1 copy at C1D1, and non-singleton clones were defined as clones with 2 or more copies. Clones expanded in unsorted samples were assigned a CD4+, CD8+ or unknown annotation through matching of protein sequences in sorted samples from the same patient. Wilcoxon tests on paired samples were used to test changes in diversity from C1D1 to C4D1. TCRdb limited this immuneACCESS table to in-frame rearrangements with V and J called. A share of clones is missing; checked studies link under half to unresolved V genes, and the rest is unexplained. The V and J calls and clone size were taken over from that table, and D and trimming were inferred from the DNA. Across this sample there are around 60,000 clones, with 88% seen only once. Jointly, the top ten make up roughly 5.4% of the sample.

This TCR derives from a human donor with classical Hodgkin lymphoma. The material was peripheral blood mononuclear cells (PBMCs), obtained before the second cycle of nivolumab. Here the chain combines TRBV11-2 and TRBJ2-1, with the D gene too uncertain to name. The DNA sequence follows: TGTGCCAGCAGGGTAAACAATGAGCAGTTCTTC. This is translated as CASRVNNEQFF.